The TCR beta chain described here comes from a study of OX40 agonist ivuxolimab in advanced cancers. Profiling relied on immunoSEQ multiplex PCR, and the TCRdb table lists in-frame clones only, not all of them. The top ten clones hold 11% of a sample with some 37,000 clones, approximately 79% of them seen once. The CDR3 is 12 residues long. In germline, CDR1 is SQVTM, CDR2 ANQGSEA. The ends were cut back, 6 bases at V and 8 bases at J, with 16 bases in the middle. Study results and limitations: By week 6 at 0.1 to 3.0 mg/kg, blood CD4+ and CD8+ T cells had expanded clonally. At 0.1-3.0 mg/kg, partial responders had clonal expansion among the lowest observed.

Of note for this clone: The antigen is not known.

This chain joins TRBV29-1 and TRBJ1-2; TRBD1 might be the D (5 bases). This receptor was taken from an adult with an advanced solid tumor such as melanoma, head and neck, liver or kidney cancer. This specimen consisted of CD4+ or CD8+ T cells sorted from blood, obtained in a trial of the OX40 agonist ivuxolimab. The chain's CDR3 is CSVQTGTRGYTF. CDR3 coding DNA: TGCAGCGTACAAACAGGAACCCGGGGCTACACCTTC.